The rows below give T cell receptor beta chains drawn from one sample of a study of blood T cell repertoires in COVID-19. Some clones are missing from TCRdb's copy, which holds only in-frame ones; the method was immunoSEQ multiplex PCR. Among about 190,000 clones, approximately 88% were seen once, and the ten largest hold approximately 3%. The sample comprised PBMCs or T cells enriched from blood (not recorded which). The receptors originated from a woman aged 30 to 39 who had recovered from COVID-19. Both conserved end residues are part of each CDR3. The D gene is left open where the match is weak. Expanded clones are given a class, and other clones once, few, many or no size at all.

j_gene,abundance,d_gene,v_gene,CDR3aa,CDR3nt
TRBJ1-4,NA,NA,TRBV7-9,CASSFGQPATNEKLFF,TGTGCCAGCAGCTTCGGACAGCCTGCAACTAATGAAAAACTGTTTTTT
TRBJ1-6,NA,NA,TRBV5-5,CASSLRQVDNSPLHF,TGTGCCAGCAGCTTGAGGCAGGTGGATAATTCACCCCTCCACTTT
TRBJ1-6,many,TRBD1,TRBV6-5,CASRPGQGVSPLHF,TGTGCCAGCAGGCCGGGACAGGGAGTTTCACCCCTCCACTTT
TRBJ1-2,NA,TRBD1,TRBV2,CASKPGGPFSGGYTF,TGTGCCAGCAAGCCAGGGGGCCCTTTTAGCGGTGGCTACACCTTC
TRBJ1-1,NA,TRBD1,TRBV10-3,CAISEPGQGALNTEAFF,TGTGCCATCAGTGAGCCCGGACAGGGGGCCTTGAACACTGAAGCTTTCTTT
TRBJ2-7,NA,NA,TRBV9,CASTKGGENHYEQYF,TGTGCCAGCACCAAGGGGGGGGAGAACCACTACGAGCAGTACTTC
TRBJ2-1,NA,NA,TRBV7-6,CASSLQGKGNNEQFF,TGTGCCAGCAGTTTGCAGGGGAAAGGAAACAATGAGCAGTTCTTC
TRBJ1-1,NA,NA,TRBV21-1,CASSKDRRPRNFF,TGTGCCAGCAGCAAGGACAGGCGGCCTCGTAATTTCTTT
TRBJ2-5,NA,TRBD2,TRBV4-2,CASSQGFGSGVETQYF,TGTGCCAGCAGCCAAGGATTCGGTAGCGGGGTTGAGACCCAGTACTTC
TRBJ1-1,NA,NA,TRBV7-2,CASSFQGGGEAFF,TGTGCCAGCAGCTTTCAGGGCGGGGGTGAAGCTTTCTTT
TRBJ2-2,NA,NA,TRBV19,CASRNGVGARDTGELFF,TGTGCCAGTAGGAACGGTGTGGGGGCTAGAGACACCGGGGAGCTGTTTTTT
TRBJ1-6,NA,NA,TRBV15,CATSKVATGGNSPLHF,TGTGCCACCAGTAAAGTGGCGACAGGTGGCAATTCACCCCTCCACTTT
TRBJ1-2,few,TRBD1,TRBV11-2,CASSFGDRGSYGYTF,TGTGCCAGCAGCTTCGGCGACAGGGGGAGCTATGGCTACACCTTC
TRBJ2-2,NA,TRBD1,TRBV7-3,CASSQGQGRAGELFF,TGTGCCAGCAGCCAAGGACAGGGGAGGGCCGGGGAGCTGTTTTTT
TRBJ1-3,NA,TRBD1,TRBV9,CASSVFAAEGARDTIYF,TGTGCCAGCAGCGTATTTGCAGCGGAGGGGGCGCGGGACACCATATATTTT
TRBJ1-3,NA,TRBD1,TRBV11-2,CASSFGTGVGNTIYF,TGTGCCAGCAGCTTTGGGACAGGGGTTGGAAACACCATATATTTT
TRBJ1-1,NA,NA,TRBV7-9,CASSLDPEVNTEAFF,TGTGCCAGCAGCTTAGATCCAGAAGTGAACACTGAAGCTTTCTTT
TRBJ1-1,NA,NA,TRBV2,CASYRDENTEAFF,TGTGCCAGCTACAGGGACGAGAACACTGAAGCTTTCTTT
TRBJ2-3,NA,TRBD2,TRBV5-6,CASRSFGEREGPDTQYF,TGTGCCAGCAGATCCTTCGGGGAGCGGGAGGGCCCAGATACGCAGTATTTT
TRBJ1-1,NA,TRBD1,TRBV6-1,CASSEARRQGVMNTEAFF,TGTGCCAGCAGTGAAGCGCGGCGGCAGGGGGTGATGAACACTGAAGCTTTCTTT
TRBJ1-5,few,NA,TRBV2,CASSDAGDHQPQHF,TGTGCCAGCAGTGATGCAGGGGATCATCAGCCCCAGCATTTT
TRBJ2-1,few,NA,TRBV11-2,CASSSTVFASLSSYNEQFF,TGTGCCAGCAGCTCGACAGTCTTTGCTTCCTTGAGCTCCTACAATGAGCAGTTCTTC
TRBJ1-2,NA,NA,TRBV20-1,CSEGGDDGYTF,TGCAGTGAGGGAGGGGATGATGGCTACACCTTC
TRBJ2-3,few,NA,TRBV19,CASSTGHTDTQYF,TGTGCCAGTAGTACAGGGCACACAGATACGCAGTATTTT
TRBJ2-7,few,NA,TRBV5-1,CASSPPGPESGEQYF,TGCGCCAGCAGCCCCCCTGGCCCGGAGAGCGGCGAGCAGTACTTC
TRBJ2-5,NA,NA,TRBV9,CASNSGISQETQYF,TGTGCCAGTAACTCGGGGATCTCGCAGGAGACCCAGTACTTC
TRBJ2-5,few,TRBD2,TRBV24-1,CATSDPRGAGGTQYF,TGTGCCACCAGTGATCCCCGGGGAGCGGGAGGGACCCAGTACTTC
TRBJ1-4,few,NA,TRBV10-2,CASRWGREEKLFF,TGCGCCAGCAGGTGGGGGAGGGAGGAAAAACTGTTTTTT
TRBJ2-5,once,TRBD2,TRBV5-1,CASSFSQTSAETQYF,TGCGCCAGCAGCTTTTCCCAAACTAGCGCAGAGACCCAGTACTTC
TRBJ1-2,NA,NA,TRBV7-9,CASSLAIGGSGYTF,TGTGCCAGCAGCTTAGCGATCGGGGGATCTGGCTACACCTTC
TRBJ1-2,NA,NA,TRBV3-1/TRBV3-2,CASTHRVSPLYTF,TGTGCCAGCACCCACAGGGTATCGCCTCTCTACACCTTC
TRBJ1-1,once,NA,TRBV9,CASSVGGKAEAFF,TGTGCCAGCAGCGTAGGAGGCAAGGCTGAAGCTTTCTTT
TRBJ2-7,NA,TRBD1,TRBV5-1,CASSWQGVVDEQYF,TGCGCCAGCAGCTGGCAGGGGGTGGTCGACGAGCAGTACTTC
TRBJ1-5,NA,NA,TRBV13,CASSFGDQPQHF,TGTGCCAGCAGCTTCGGGGATCAGCCCCAGCATTTT
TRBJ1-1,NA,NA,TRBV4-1,CASSPLGGVGTEAFF,TGCGCCAGCAGCCCCCTGGGGGGGGTAGGGACTGAAGCTTTCTTT
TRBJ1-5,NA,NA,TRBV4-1,CASSPYLGDSNQPQHF,TGCGCCAGCAGCCCCTATTTAGGGGATAGCAATCAGCCCCAGCATTTT
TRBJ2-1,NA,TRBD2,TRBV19,CASSRTSGGYNEQFF,TGTGCCAGTAGTAGAACTAGCGGGGGTTACAATGAGCAGTTCTTC
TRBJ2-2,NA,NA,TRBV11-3,CASSPQVAGELFF,TGTGCCAGCAGCCCTCAGGTGGCCGGGGAGCTGTTTTTT
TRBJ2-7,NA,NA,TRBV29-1,CSVDRVQGEQYF,TGCAGCGTTGACAGGGTGCAAGGTGAGCAGTACTTC
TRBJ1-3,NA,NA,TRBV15,CATSRDRGRGSGNTIYF,TGTGCCACCAGCAGGGACCGAGGGCGGGGCTCCGGAAACACCATATATTTT
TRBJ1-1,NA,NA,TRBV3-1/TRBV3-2,CASSHSGNTEAFF,TGTGCCAGCAGCCATTCAGGGAACACTGAAGCTTTCTTT
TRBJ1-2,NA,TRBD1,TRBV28,CASSTQGATYGYTF,TGTGCCAGCAGTACACAGGGGGCTACCTATGGCTACACCTTC
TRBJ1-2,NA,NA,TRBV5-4,CASSLGRTVYGYTF,TGTGCCAGCAGCTTGGGGAGGACAGTCTATGGCTACACCTTC
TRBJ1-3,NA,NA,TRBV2,CASSRTGSLYF,TGTGCCAGCAGTCGGACCGGGAGCCTGTATTTT
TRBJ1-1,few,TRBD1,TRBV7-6,CASSLVGQGEAFF,TGTGCCAGCAGCTTAGTGGGACAGGGAGAAGCTTTCTTT
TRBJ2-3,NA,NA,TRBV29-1,CGGEKGTDTQYF,TGCGGCGGGGAGAAGGGAACAGATACGCAGTATTTT
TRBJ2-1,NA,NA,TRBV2,CASSATGLGGNEQFF,TGTGCCAGCAGTGCCACGGGACTGGGTGGCAATGAGCAGTTCTTC
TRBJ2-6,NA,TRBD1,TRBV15,CATSSDFSASGTGGSGANVLTF,TGTGCCACCAGCAGCGATTTTAGTGCTTCCGGGACAGGGGGCTCTGGGGCCAACGTCCTGACTTTC
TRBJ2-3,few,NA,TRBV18,CASSLGQTDTQYF,TGTGCCAGCTCCCTAGGACAGACAGATACGCAGTATTTT
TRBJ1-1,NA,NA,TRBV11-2,CASSLRQTNTEAFF,TGTGCCAGCAGCTTGCGACAGACGAACACTGAAGCTTTCTTT
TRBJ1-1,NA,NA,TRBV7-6,CASSPETGANTEAFF,TGTGCCAGCAGCCCCGAGACAGGCGCGAACACTGAAGCTTTCTTT